The clone carrying this T cell receptor beta chain was seen a few times. The antigen remains undetermined. The data belong to a study of OX40 agonist ivuxolimab in advanced cancers. On the study more broadly: Treatment received earlier with anti-PD-1, anti-PD-L1 or anti-CTLA-4 agents was allowed, and approximately 40% had some.

Overall study findings and caveats: Expanded peripheral T cell antigen specificity was not determined. Clonal expansion was seen in CD4+ and CD8+ blood T cells by week 6 at 0.1 to 3.0 mg/kg.

Here immunoSEQ multiplex PCR was the method, and the copy in TCRdb shows in-frame clones only, minus some. Found here are fewer than 100,000 clones, 87% of them singletons; the top ten hold over 0.4%. The V gene lost 5 bases and the J gene lost 4 bases, with 14 bases spanning the gap. The V gene's germline CDR1 is SEHNR and CDR2 FQNEAQ (reference sequence). The CDR3 totals 14 residues. Sequences were derived from CD4+ or CD8+ T cells sorted from blood, sampled in a trial of the OX40 agonist ivuxolimab. This sequence originates from an adult with an advanced solid tumor such as melanoma, head and neck, liver or kidney cancer. The chain employs TRBV7-9 and TRBJ1-2; no clear D. The CDR3 nucleotides read TGTGCCAGCAGCGCGCCGGACGCGAGCTATGGCTACACCTTC. The encoded protein is CASSAPDASYGYTF. Based on the CDR3 plus reference TRBV7-9 and TRBJ1-2, the full variable domain is DTGVSQNPRHKITKRGQNVTFRCDPISEHNRLYWYRQTLGQGPEFLTYFQNEAQLEKSRLLSDRFSAERPKGSFSTLEIQRTEQGDSAMYLCASSAPDASYGYTFGSGTRLTVV.